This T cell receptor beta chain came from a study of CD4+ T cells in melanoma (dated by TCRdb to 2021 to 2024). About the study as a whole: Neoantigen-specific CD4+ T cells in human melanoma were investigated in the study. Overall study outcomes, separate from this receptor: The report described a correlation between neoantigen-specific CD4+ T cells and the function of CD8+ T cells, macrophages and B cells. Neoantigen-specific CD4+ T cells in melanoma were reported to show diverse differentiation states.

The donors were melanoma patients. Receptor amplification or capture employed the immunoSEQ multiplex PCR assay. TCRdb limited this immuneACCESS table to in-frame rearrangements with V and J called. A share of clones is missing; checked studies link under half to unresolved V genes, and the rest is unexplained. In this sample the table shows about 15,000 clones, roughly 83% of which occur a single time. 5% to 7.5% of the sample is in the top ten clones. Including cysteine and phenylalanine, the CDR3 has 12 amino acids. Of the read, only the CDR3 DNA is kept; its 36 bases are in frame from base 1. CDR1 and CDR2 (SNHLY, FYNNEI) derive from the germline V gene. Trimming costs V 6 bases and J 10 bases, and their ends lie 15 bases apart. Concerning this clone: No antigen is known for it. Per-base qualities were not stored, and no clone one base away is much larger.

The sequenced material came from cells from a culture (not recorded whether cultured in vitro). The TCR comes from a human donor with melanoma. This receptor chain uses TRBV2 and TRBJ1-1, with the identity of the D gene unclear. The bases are TGTGCCAGCAGAGTACAAGAGGGTGGAGCTTTCTTT. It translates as CASRVQEGGAFF.